The clone carrying this T cell receptor beta chain has a handful of counts. Antigen unknown. These data originate in a study of regulatory T cells in long-lasting Graves disease. From germline, CDR1 is LNHDA and CDR2 SQIVND (reference sequence). The CDR3 loop spans 12 amino acids. V lost 5 bases and J 7 bases, leaving 11 bases between the germline ends. The TCR beta library used iRepertoire HTBI primers with Arm-PCR amplification of CDR3. MiXCR, applied by TCRdb to the multiplex PCR reads, yields one record per CDR3 protein. The data show 350,000 to 450,000 distinct CDR3 sequences, with roughly 15% seen just once and over 7% held by the top ten. The time point is: newly diagnosed GD, antithyroid drugs for less than 3 months. From RNA extracted from PBMCs, the TCR library was made. The study's findings and limits: Sharing of public clonotypes was greater in persistent patients (under 3,000) than in new patients (more than 900). Under persistent disease, TRBV28, TRBJ1-2 and TRBJ2-5 were used preferentially.

This sample was also put to use in a study of T cells in Graves' hyperthyroidism and ophthalmopathy. That publication notes: With the HTBI primer set, the TCR CDR3 went through a first round of RT-PCR.

The clonotype was recovered from a woman in her 40s with Graves disease. Sequenced material: peripheral blood mononuclear cells (PBMCs), taken at new diagnosis, from a patient treated with antithyroid drugs. This chain uses TRBV19 with TRBJ1-1; D is perhaps TRBD1 (6 bases). CDR3 sequence (DNA): TGTGCCAGTAGTCTAACAGGGAATGAAGCTTTCTTT. Amino acids: CASSLTGNEAFF.